The rows below give T cell receptor beta chains drawn from one sample of a study of T-cell reconstitution after alpha-beta-depleted transplantation in children. One entry per CDR3 protein results from TCRdb running MiXCR on the PCR reads. The sample lists 200,000 or so distinct CDR3 sequences, around 8.4% seen once, with 35% in the top ten. The sample here was PBMCs, mostly from graft donor cells, taken 360 days after TCRalphabeta/CD19-depleted stem cell transplant. These TCRs come from a male patient aged 2-9 years who had a stem cell transplant for acute myeloid leukemia, so the T cells may come from the graft donor. CDR3s include the opening cysteine and the closing phenylalanine or tryptophan. Fields, in order: clone size, V gene, J gene, D gene, CDR3 protein, CDR3 DNA. D genes are given only for firm matches. Clone sizes are given selectively: once, few, many, or a class where the clone is expanded.

clone size: NA
V gene: TRBV20-1
J gene: TRBJ1-4
D gene: NA
CDR3 protein: CSTRGVPNEKLFF
CDR3 DNA: TGCAGTACTCGGGGGGTTCCTAATGAAAAACTGTTTTTT

clone size: NA
V gene: TRBV29-1
J gene: TRBJ1-2
D gene: NA
CDR3 protein: CSVEDHEGDDYGYTF
CDR3 DNA: TGCAGCGTTGAAGATCATGAGGGGGATGACTATGGCTACACCTTC

clone size: NA
V gene: TRBV18
J gene: TRBJ2-1
D gene: NA
CDR3 protein: CASSQSDSRAGNEQFF
CDR3 DNA: TGTGCCAGCTCACAGTCGGATAGCCGGGCGGGCAATGAGCAGTTCTTC

clone size: many
V gene: TRBV7-3
J gene: TRBJ2-7
D gene: TRBD2
CDR3 protein: CASSRGLAGLYEQYF
CDR3 DNA: TGTGCCAGCAGCCGAGGACTAGCGGGGCTTTACGAGCAGTACTTC

clone size: many
V gene: TRBV12-3/TRBV12-4
J gene: TRBJ2-7
D gene: NA
CDR3 protein: CASSLEGNSYEQYF
CDR3 DNA: TGTGCCAGCAGTTTAGAAGGGAACTCCTACGAGCAGTACTTC

clone size: few
V gene: TRBV12-3/TRBV12-4
J gene: TRBJ1-3
D gene: NA
CDR3 protein: CASSFYSPGPSGNTIYF
CDR3 DNA: TGTGCCAGCAGTTTTTACTCCCCAGGGCCCTCTGGAAACACCATATATTTT

clone size: many
V gene: TRBV4-2
J gene: TRBJ2-7
D gene: NA
CDR3 protein: CASSRVTSRRGEQYF
CDR3 DNA: TGTGCCAGCAGCCGTGTAACTAGTAGAAGAGGAGAGCAGTACTTC

clone size: few
V gene: TRBV12-3/TRBV12-4
J gene: TRBJ2-2
D gene: NA
CDR3 protein: CASSYGQRTGELFF
CDR3 DNA: TGTGCCAGCAGTTATGGCCAAAGGACCGGGGAGCTGTTTTTT

clone size: many
V gene: TRBV29-1
J gene: TRBJ1-3
D gene: NA
CDR3 protein: CSVEEPGNTIYF
CDR3 DNA: TGCAGCGTTGAAGAACCGGGAAACACCATATATTTT

clone size: many
V gene: TRBV29-1
J gene: TRBJ2-5
D gene: NA
CDR3 protein: CSVLTKTQYF
CDR3 DNA: TGCAGCGTGCTCACGAAGACCCAGTACTTC

clone size: NA
V gene: TRBV7-7
J gene: TRBJ2-3
D gene: NA
CDR3 protein: CASSIGGGRTDTQYF
CDR3 DNA: TGTGCTAGCAGTATCGGAGGGGGCAGAACAGATACGCAGTATTTT

clone size: few
V gene: TRBV29-1
J gene: TRBJ2-5
D gene: TRBD1
CDR3 protein: CSGHRGETQYF
CDR3 DNA: TGCAGCGGGCACAGGGGGGAGACCCAGTACTTC

clone size: many
V gene: TRBV20-1
J gene: TRBJ2-3
D gene: TRBD2
CDR3 protein: CSARLAGEDTQYF
CDR3 DNA: TGCAGTGCGAGACTAGCGGGAGAGGATACGCAGTATTTT

clone size: many
V gene: TRBV6-5
J gene: TRBJ2-1
D gene: TRBD2
CDR3 protein: CASTQTGLAGFNEQFF
CDR3 DNA: TGTGCCAGCACCCAAACGGGACTAGCGGGTTTTAATGAGCAGTTCTTC

clone size: NA
V gene: TRBV5-4
J gene: TRBJ2-3
D gene: TRBD2
CDR3 protein: CASSSPPGQREKVTDTQYF
CDR3 DNA: TGTGCCAGCAGCTCGCCTCCAGGGCAGCGGGAAAAAGTGACAGATACGCAGTATTTT

clone size: many
V gene: TRBV5-7
J gene: TRBJ1-5
D gene: TRBD1
CDR3 protein: CASSGGQGTLSNQPQHF
CDR3 DNA: TGTGCCAGCAGCGGGGGACAGGGGACCCTTAGCAATCAGCCCCAGCATTTT

clone size: few
V gene: TRBV12-3/TRBV12-4
J gene: TRBJ2-1
D gene: TRBD1
CDR3 protein: CASSGQGTQFF
CDR3 DNA: TGTGCCAGCAGTGGACAGGGCACTCAGTTCTTC

clone size: NA
V gene: TRBV7-8
J gene: TRBJ2-1
D gene: NA
CDR3 protein: CASRFRSTLYGNEQFF
CDR3 DNA: TGTGCCAGCCGATTCCGCTCGACCCTATACGGCAATGAGCAGTTCTTC

clone size: NA
V gene: TRBV3-1
J gene: TRBJ1-6
D gene: NA
CDR3 protein: CASSRHRLSSYNSPLHF
CDR3 DNA: TGTGCCAGCAGCCGTCACAGGTTAAGCTCCTATAATTCACCCCTCCACTTT

clone size: few
V gene: TRBV3-1
J gene: TRBJ2-5
D gene: NA
CDR3 protein: CASSQGQHGETQYF
CDR3 DNA: TGTGCCAGCAGCCAAGGCCAGCACGGCGAGACCCAGTACTTC

clone size: many
V gene: TRBV20-1
J gene: TRBJ2-1
D gene: TRBD2
CDR3 protein: CSARDRASGRYYNEQFF
CDR3 DNA: TGCAGTGCTAGAGATCGGGCTAGCGGGAGGTACTACAATGAGCAGTTCTTC

clone size: many
V gene: TRBV19
J gene: TRBJ2-3
D gene: NA
CDR3 protein: CASMPLGADTQYF
CDR3 DNA: TGTGCCAGTATGCCCCTTGGGGCAGATACGCAGTATTTT

clone size: few
V gene: TRBV20-1
J gene: TRBJ2-7
D gene: NA
CDR3 protein: CSARRPPGRGFEQYF
CDR3 DNA: TGCAGTGCTAGGCGCCCCCCGGGCAGGGGATTCGAGCAGTACTTC

clone size: few
V gene: TRBV20-1
J gene: TRBJ2-7
D gene: NA
CDR3 protein: CSASKQGYEQYF
CDR3 DNA: TGCAGTGCTAGCAAACAGGGCTACGAGCAGTACTTC

clone size: many
V gene: TRBV9
J gene: TRBJ2-1
D gene: TRBD2
CDR3 protein: CASSTEGLAGGHPQFF
CDR3 DNA: TGTGCCAGCAGCACGGAGGGACTAGCGGGAGGCCACCCGCAGTTCTTC

clone size: few
V gene: TRBV19
J gene: TRBJ1-3
D gene: TRBD1
CDR3 protein: CASSRGRSWTGNTIYF
CDR3 DNA: TGTGCCAGCAGTAGGGGGCGGAGCTGGACCGGAAACACCATATATTTT

clone size: few
V gene: TRBV15
J gene: TRBJ2-5
D gene: TRBD1
CDR3 protein: CATSRRTRGLETQYF
CDR3 DNA: TGTGCCACCAGCAGACGGACCAGGGGGCTTGAGACCCAGTACTTC

clone size: few
V gene: TRBV11-3
J gene: TRBJ2-7
D gene: TRBD1
CDR3 protein: CASSSDPGQGTYEQYF
CDR3 DNA: TGTGCCAGCAGCTCTGATCCGGGACAGGGGACTTACGAGCAGTACTTC

clone size: many
V gene: TRBV27
J gene: TRBJ1-3
D gene: TRBD1
CDR3 protein: CASSLGTGHSGNTIYF
CDR3 DNA: TGTGCCAGCAGCTTAGGGACAGGTCATTCTGGAAACACCATATATTTT

clone size: NA
V gene: TRBV20-1
J gene: TRBJ2-5
D gene: NA
CDR3 protein: CSARASSSETQYF
CDR3 DNA: TGCAGTGCTAGAGCGTCTAGTAGCGAGACCCAGTACTTC

clone size: NA
V gene: TRBV6-5
J gene: TRBJ1-5
D gene: NA
CDR3 protein: CASSYLGGENQPQHF
CDR3 DNA: TGTGCCAGCAGTTACCTCGGGGGAGAGAATCAGCCCCAGCATTTT

clone size: many
V gene: TRBV20-1
J gene: TRBJ1-2
D gene: TRBD1
CDR3 protein: CSAISPGGGYGYTF
CDR3 DNA: TGCAGTGCTATTTCCCCAGGGGGCGGCTATGGCTACACCTTC

clone size: many
V gene: TRBV12-3/TRBV12-4
J gene: TRBJ2-7
D gene: TRBD2
CDR3 protein: CASSLRTSGSYEQYF
CDR3 DNA: TGTGCCAGCAGTCTCAGGACTAGCGGGAGCTACGAGCAGTACTTC

clone size: few
V gene: TRBV18
J gene: TRBJ1-4
D gene: NA
CDR3 protein: CASSPGQDGEKLFF
CDR3 DNA: TGTGCCAGCTCACCCGGGCAGGACGGGGAAAAACTGTTTTTT

clone size: many
V gene: TRBV29-1
J gene: TRBJ2-3
D gene: TRBD2
CDR3 protein: CSVVGGFGTSGSTDTQYF
CDR3 DNA: TGCAGCGTTGTTGGTGGATTCGGGACTAGCGGGAGCACAGATACGCAGTATTTT

clone size: many
V gene: TRBV27
J gene: TRBJ2-2
D gene: NA
CDR3 protein: CASSLRLYTGELFF
CDR3 DNA: TGTGCCAGCAGTTTGAGGCTCTACACCGGGGAGCTGTTTTTT

clone size: NA
V gene: TRBV27
J gene: TRBJ2-7
D gene: NA
CDR3 protein: CASSTRESSYEQYF
CDR3 DNA: TGTGCCAGCAGTACCAGGGAGAGCTCCTACGAGCAGTACTTC

clone size: many
V gene: TRBV7-6
J gene: TRBJ1-4
D gene: TRBD1
CDR3 protein: CASSLNTGTDNEKLFF
CDR3 DNA: TGTGCCAGCAGCCTTAACACCGGGACAGATAATGAAAAACTGTTTTTT

clone size: few
V gene: TRBV7-2
J gene: TRBJ2-5
D gene: TRBD2
CDR3 protein: CASSLATLAGETQYF
CDR3 DNA: TGTGCCAGCAGCTTAGCGACACTAGCGGGAGAGACCCAGTACTTC

clone size: many
V gene: TRBV7-2
J gene: TRBJ2-3
D gene: TRBD2
CDR3 protein: CASSLGGGSDTQYF
CDR3 DNA: TGTGCCAGCAGCTTAGGGGGCGGGAGCGATACGCAGTATTTT

clone size: many
V gene: TRBV28
J gene: TRBJ1-1
D gene: NA
CDR3 protein: CASSLRGGEAFF
CDR3 DNA: TGTGCCAGCAGCCTGAGAGGAGGTGAAGCTTTCTTT

clone size: few
V gene: TRBV12-3/TRBV12-4
J gene: TRBJ1-2
D gene: NA
CDR3 protein: CASSLWEAGYTF
CDR3 DNA: TGTGCCAGCAGTTTATGGGAGGCTGGCTACACCTTC

clone size: NA
V gene: TRBV12-3/TRBV12-4
J gene: TRBJ1-2
D gene: NA
CDR3 protein: CASSPRTTYYGYTF
CDR3 DNA: TGTGCCAGCAGCCCCCGGACGACTTACTATGGCTACACCTTC

clone size: NA
V gene: TRBV20-1
J gene: TRBJ1-1
D gene: NA
CDR3 protein: CSAGRGGETTEAFF
CDR3 DNA: TGCAGTGCAGGGAGAGGGGGGGAAACCACTGAAGCTTTCTTT

clone size: many
V gene: TRBV11-2
J gene: TRBJ2-3
D gene: NA
CDR3 protein: CASSQGIRTDTQYF
CDR3 DNA: TGTGCCAGCAGCCAGGGGATTCGCACGGATACGCAGTATTTT

clone size: few
V gene: TRBV7-3
J gene: TRBJ2-1
D gene: TRBD2
CDR3 protein: CASSRTSGKVEQFF
CDR3 DNA: TGTGCCAGCAGCCGGACTAGCGGGAAGGTTGAGCAGTTCTTC

clone size: many
V gene: TRBV20-1
J gene: TRBJ2-7
D gene: TRBD1
CDR3 protein: CSARQGLLYEQYF
CDR3 DNA: TGCAGTGCACGACAGGGGCTCCTCTACGAGCAGTACTTC

clone size: NA
V gene: TRBV5-1
J gene: TRBJ2-3
D gene: TRBD1
CDR3 protein: CASSRDRGHADTQYF
CDR3 DNA: TGCGCCAGCAGCCGGGACAGGGGGCACGCAGATACGCAGTATTTT

clone size: NA
V gene: TRBV20-1
J gene: TRBJ1-5
D gene: NA
CDR3 protein: CSASPSGLQPQHF
CDR3 DNA: TGCAGTGCTAGCCCGTCCGGGCTTCAGCCCCAGCATTTT

clone size: NA
V gene: TRBV18
J gene: TRBJ2-7
D gene: TRBD2
CDR3 protein: CASSPGLAGGYEQYF
CDR3 DNA: TGTGCCAGCTCACCCGGACTAGCGGGAGGGTACGAGCAGTACTTC

clone size: few
V gene: TRBV29-1
J gene: TRBJ1-2
D gene: TRBD1
CDR3 protein: CSVKPRLTGLNYGYTF
CDR3 DNA: TGCAGCGTTAAGCCACGCTTGACAGGGCTTAACTATGGCTACACCTTC

clone size: many
V gene: TRBV20-1
J gene: TRBJ2-1
D gene: NA
CDR3 protein: CSAREGGNEQFF
CDR3 DNA: TGCAGTGCCAGGGAGGGGGGCAATGAGCAGTTCTTC

clone size: NA
V gene: TRBV20-1
J gene: TRBJ1-5
D gene: NA
CDR3 protein: CSARASNQPQHF
CDR3 DNA: TGCAGTGCTAGGGCTAGCAATCAGCCCCAGCATTTT

clone size: NA
V gene: TRBV18
J gene: TRBJ2-5
D gene: NA
CDR3 protein: CASSPGRGETQYF
CDR3 DNA: TGTGCCAGCTCACCCGGACGCGGGGAGACCCAGTACTTC

clone size: many
V gene: TRBV12-3/TRBV12-4
J gene: TRBJ2-1
D gene: TRBD1
CDR3 protein: CASSPGQELYNEQFF
CDR3 DNA: TGTGCCAGCAGCCCCGGACAGGAGCTCTACAATGAGCAGTTCTTC

clone size: NA
V gene: TRBV25-1
J gene: TRBJ1-2
D gene: NA
CDR3 protein: CASSEARINYGYTF
CDR3 DNA: TGTGCCAGCAGTGAAGCCAGGATCAACTATGGCTACACCTTC

clone size: NA
V gene: TRBV9
J gene: TRBJ2-3
D gene: TRBD2
CDR3 protein: CASSVETSGSLGTDTQYF
CDR3 DNA: TGTGCCAGCAGCGTTGAGACTAGCGGGAGTCTCGGCACAGATACGCAGTATTTT

clone size: many
V gene: TRBV12-3/TRBV12-4
J gene: TRBJ2-1
D gene: NA
CDR3 protein: CASNEDSYNEQFF
CDR3 DNA: TGTGCCAGCAACGAGGACAGCTACAATGAGCAGTTCTTC

clone size: NA
V gene: TRBV6-5
J gene: TRBJ1-1
D gene: NA
CDR3 protein: CASSYKGEAFF
CDR3 DNA: TGTGCCAGCAGTTACAAGGGAGAAGCTTTCTTT